Following are 14 T cell receptor beta chains from one sample sequenced in a study of low-dose radiotherapy and immunotherapy resistance in tumors. TRAV and TRBV primers primed cDNA for both TCRalpha and TCRbeta. The authors ran approximately 20 PCR cycles to amplify TCRs with a constant-region primer and V-primer adapter. A single record per CDR3 protein comes from TCRdb applying MiXCR to the reads. The sample consists of more than 90,000 distinct CDR3 sequences, around 20% of them appearing once. Stated time point: after trial treatment. Noted treatment: LDRT plus nivolumab, ipilimumab, low-dose cyclophosphamide and aspirin (RACIN trial). Sequences were derived from PBMCs, sampled after low-dose radiotherapy plus immunotherapy. All receptors derive from a male donor with prostate cancer.

This clonotype was counted many times. V usage is TRBV15 and J usage is TRBJ2-3; either TRBD1 or TRBD2 may supply D (5 bases each). Trimming left V 0 bases short and J 4 bases short, with 20 bases between. Germline lookup yields CDR1 LNHNV and CDR2 YYDKDF (reference sequence). The length of the CDR3 is 18 residues. CDR3 in amino acids: CATSRDPGGTRPPDTQYF. The CDR3 DNA follows: TGTGCCACCAGCAGAGATCCGGGTGGGACGCGCCCACCAGATACGCAGTATTTT.

This chain joins TRBV2 and TRBJ2-7; 9 nucleotides line up with TRBD1. Germline loops: CDR1 SNHLY, CDR2 FYNNEI. This CDR3 spans 16 amino acids. V was pared by 6 bases and J by 5 bases, with 14 bases of the junction left unmatched. As DNA, the CDR3 is TGTGCCAGCAGGGAGGACCCGGGACAGGGAAGTAACGAGCAGTACTTC. It is translated as CASREDPGQGSNEQYF.

The chain recombines TRBV9 with TRBJ1-3, with TRBD1 matching 9 bases. The trim removed 6 bases at V and 2 bases at J, leaving 12 bases unmatched. The CDR3 is 17 amino acids. Germline lookup yields CDR1 SGDLS and CDR2 YYNGEE. The CDR3 sequence is CASTPTGTGTTGNTIYF. The DNA of the CDR3 is TGTGCCAGCACCCCCACCGGGACAGGGACCACTGGAAACACCATATATTTT.

This rearrangement joins TRBV7-6 to TRBJ1-5; D may be TRBD1 (6 bases). V was pared by 4 bases and J by 0 bases, with 16 bases between. The CDR3 has 17 amino acids. The V gene's germline CDR1 is SGHVS and CDR2 FNYEAQ. The CDR3 region has the DNA TGTGCCAGCAGCTCGGCCGGGGGGCCCTATAGCAATCAGCCCCAGCATTTT. This encodes CASSSAGGPYSNQPQHF. Together with reference TRBV7-6 and TRBJ1-5, the CDR3 gives the full variable domain: GAGVSQSPRYKVTKRGQDVALRCDPISGHVSLYWYRQALGQGPEFLTYFNYEAQQDKSGLPNDRFSAERPEGSISTLTIQRTEQRDSAMYRCASSSAGGPYSNQPQHFGDGTRLSIL.

The sample holds many counts of this clonotype. The V call is TRBV7-2, the J call TRBJ2-2; TRBD1 might be the D (5 bases). The CDR3 is made up of 15 amino acids. The germline V gene has CDR1 SGHTA and CDR2 FQGNSA. Trimming cost V 3 bases and J 2 bases, with 10 bases left between them. CDR3 protein: CASSLDGANTGELFF. The DNA for the CDR3 is TGTGCCAGCAGCTTGGATGGGGCCAACACCGGGGAGCTGTTTTTT.

The rearrangement uses TRBV2 and TRBJ1-5, with TRBD1 as a possible D gene (6 bases). CDR1 and CDR2 (germline): SNHLY, FYNNEI. The V end was cut by 6 bases, the J end by 8 bases, with 20 bases between. The CDR3 consists of 15 residues. DNA for the CDR3: TGTGCCAGCAGGAAACAAACAGGGAGGACCGAGCCCCAGCATTTT. It translates to CASRKQTGRTEPQHF.

This clonotype showed up many times. The chain couples TRBV5-1 to TRBJ2-5, with D possibly being TRBD2 (5 bases). Trimming removed 3 bases at V and 4 bases at J, with 19 bases between. The CDR3 loop spans 16 amino acids. In germline, CDR1 is SGHRS, CDR2 YFSETQ. As DNA, the CDR3 is TGCGCCAGCAGCTCCCGAGGGCAGTACACAATAGAGACCCAGTACTTC. It translates to CASSSRGQYTIETQYF. Filled out from reference TRBV5-1 and TRBJ2-5, the complete variable domain reads KAGVTQTPRYLIKTRGQQVTLSCSPISGHRSVSWYQQTPGQGLQFLFEYFSETQRNKGNFPGRFSGRQFSNSRSEMNVSTLELGDSALYLCASSSRGQYTIETQYFGPGTRLLVL.

This clonotype was seen ten or more times. In DNA form, the CDR3 reads TGTGCCAGCAGTTTTTCCGGGAGAGATAGCAATCAGCCCCAGCATTTT. Translating gives CASSFSGRDSNQPQHF. The chain couples TRBV28 to TRBJ1-5; D remains ambiguous. Trimming left V 3 bases short and J 0 bases short, with 12 bases between. Germline V gene data show CDR1 as MDHEN and CDR2 as SYDVKM. This CDR3 has 16 amino acids. Variable domain in full (rest from reference TRBV28 and TRBJ1-5): DVKVTQSSRYLVKRTGEKVFLECVQDMDHENMFWYRQDPGLGLRLIYFSYDVKMKEKGDIPEGYSVSREKKERFSLILESASTNQTSMYLCASSFSGRDSNQPQHFGDGTRLSIL.

V is TRBV27 and J is TRBJ2-2, with D perhaps assigned TRBD1 or TRBD2 (6 bases each). V was shortened by 4 bases and J by 6 bases, with 24 bases between the two germline ends. The CDR3 contains 18 residues. Germline-derived CDR1 and CDR2 are MNHEY and SMNVEV (reference sequence). The CDR3 protein is CASSYGSTYREVPGELFF. The CDR3, as DNA: TGTGCCAGCAGTTATGGCTCCACGTACAGGGAGGTCCCCGGGGAGCTGTTTTTT.

This clonotype was counted many times. The chain recombines TRBV7-6 with TRBJ2-3; 10 bases are a match to TRBD2. Germline loops: CDR1 SGHVS, CDR2 FNYEAQ. The ends lost 5 bases at V and 2 bases at J; junction bases unmatched: 7. The CDR3 runs 16 residues. The CDR3 DNA reads TGTGCCAGCAGCCCGAAAACTAGCGGGACCACAGATACGCAGTATTTT. It codes for CASSPKTSGTTDTQYF. Filled out from reference TRBV7-6 and TRBJ2-3, the complete variable domain reads GAGVSQSPRYKVTKRGQDVALRCDPISGHVSLYWYRQALGQGPEFLTYFNYEAQQDKSGLPNDRFSAERPEGSISTLTIQRTEQRDSAMYRCASSPKTSGTTDTQYFGPGTRLTVL.

This sequence joins TRBV10-3 and TRBJ2-3; D is perhaps TRBD2 (5 bases). Germline CDR1 is ENHRY and CDR2 is SYGVKD. The CDR3 covers 14 residues. The V end was cut by 6 bases, the J end by 0 bases, with 10 bases between. CDR3 coding DNA: TGTGCCATCAGCGAGGGCCTTAGCACAGATACGCAGTATTTT. This codes for CAISEGLSTDTQYF.

This rearrangement joins TRBV3-1 to TRBJ2-3; maybe TRBD2 (7 bases). This CDR3 has 15 amino acids. Trimming shortened V by 1 base and J by 2 bases, and 10 bases separated the two germline ends. Germline lookup yields CDR1 LGHDT and CDR2 YNNKEL (reference sequence). The chain's CDR3 is CASSQGAGATDTQYF. The CDR3 nucleotides read TGTGCCAGCAGCCAAGGTGCGGGGGCCACAGATACGCAGTATTTT.

This clonotype was observed at least ten times. CDR3 region: CASSPTTGGGETQYF. In DNA form, the CDR3 reads TGTGCCAGCAGCCCGACGACAGGGGGTGGGGAGACCCAGTACTTC. This chain uses TRBV5-6 with TRBJ2-5; 9 nucleotides match TRBD1. Per germline, CDR1 SGHDT and CDR2 YYEEEE. V shed 4 bases, J shed 5 bases, and the junction held 9 bases outside the gene matches. The CDR3 covers 15 residues.

CDR3 sequence: CASSYMGQQVLSGANVLTF. CDR3 nucleotide sequence: TGTGCCAGCAGTTACATGGGACAGCAAGTTCTCTCTGGGGCCAACGTCCTGACTTTC. The rearrangement joins TRBV6-5 to TRBJ2-6; 7 bases line up with TRBD1. Germline V gene sequence: CDR1 MNHEY, CDR2 SVGAGI. The V segment lost 2 bases and the J segment 0 bases; nucleotides outside the gene matches: 10. This CDR3 has 19 residues.